This entry describes one TCR beta chain. It lacks a known antigen. Per-nucleotide qualities are absent, and no much larger clonotype sits a single base away. This specimen belongs to a study of blood T cell repertoires in COVID-19 (TCRdb year 2020). With regard to the full study: Samples covering the acute and convalescent phases of COVID-19 were provided by collaborators in the United States, Italy and Spain. Where available, HLA class I and class II types were taken from metadata supplied by the sample provider and were not determined by assay-based typing. The repertoires were made available in a free public database intended to serve as a resource for research on the immune response to SARS-CoV-2. The material from the prospective study consisted of cDNA or gDNA derived from T cells, B-cell-depleted T cells, or PBMCs. Samples were obtained from the ongoing ImmuneRACE study (first 160 participants) and from 1,254 subjects provided by 6 global collaborators. A de-identified subject ID, COVID-19 status, age in years and sex were almost always included in the sample metadata. Deeply sampled blood TCRbeta repertoires from subjects exposed to, actively infected with, or recovered from COVID-19 were included in the dataset. The investigation overall reported the following: Clinical and demographic metadata were provided uncurated, with the amount varying by source and participant.

The collaborating institutions used their own protocols to collect whole blood in K2EDTA tubes. Collaborator samples were shipped for TCRbeta analysis as frozen whole blood, isolated PBMCs, or DNA extracted from either sample type. TCRbeta CDR3 regions were amplified from genomic DNA by means of the immunoSEQ Assay, a bias-controlled multiplex PCR. The published analysis was carried out like this. The number of nucleated cells in each sample was estimated from the amplification of reference gene primers within the assay. To quantify the absolute abundance of each unique TCRbeta CDR3 rearrangement, sequence reads were collapsed and filtered. For each sample, productive Simpson clonality was calculated by taking the square root of Simpson's diversity index across productive rearrangements. Imported from immuneACCESS, the table was reduced by TCRdb to in-frame sequences with V and J called. These copies leave out some clones; in studies compared against another copy, an unresolved V gene accounts for under half, and the cause of the remainder is not known. The V and J calls and clone size are taken from that table; D and trimming were inferred from the DNA. The sample includes under 30,000 clones, with roughly 89% observed a single time. The ten largest clones add up to 15% to 20% of the sample.

The cysteine opens and the phenylalanine closes a CDR3 of 15 amino acids. Left in the record is the CDR3 DNA by itself, 45 bases read in frame from the first base. The germline V gene specifies KGHDR as CDR1 and SFDVKD as CDR2. The germline ends are 13 bases apart after V is trimmed by 7 bases and J by 0 bases. The receptor's source is a human donor in a cohort sampled during active COVID-19. The chain uses TRBV24-1 and TRBJ2-3, with no D gene named confidently. Sequencing used peripheral blood. The sequenced DNA is TGTGCCACCAGCAGCTCCGGAGTTAGCACAGATACGCAGTATTTT. The translation is CATSSSGVSTDTQYF.